The TCR beta chain described here comes from a study of identical twins' blood T cells. Study-level information: Roughly twelve libraries, six alpha and six beta, gave around 50 million reads. Overall study results and limits: Twins reportedly had markedly more similar V usage than unrelated donors, even among out-of-frame TCRbeta clonotypes.

Three pairs of healthy female monozygous twins were the donors. Worth noting for this clonotype: Its antigen is undetermined.

As processed by the authors: Clonotypes per individual ranged from about 85,000 to nearly 500,000. MiXCR, applied by TCRdb to the 5' RACE reads, yields one record per CDR3 protein. TCRdb's processing, not the study's, gives the V and J calls here. Among fewer than 450,000 distinct CDR3 sequences listed, over 25% were seen once. Material: PBMCs. This receptor was identified in a woman between 18 and 49 years old in good health.

CDR3 coding DNA: TGTGCCAGCAGTCTCAGACTAGCGGGAGACAATGAGCAGTTCTTC. Amino acids: CASSLRLAGDNEQFF. The chain uses TRBV12-3 or TRBV12-4 and TRBJ2-1; 12 positions agree with TRBD2. The CDR3 extends over 15 amino acids. V lost 5 bases and J lost 5; bases outside the gene matches: 4.